This T cell receptor beta chain emerged from a study of CD8+ T cells in alopecia areata. Findings and limits, study-wide: Amid tofacitinib therapy, many expanded lesional clones stayed present in scalp and blood.

Regarding treatment: oral pan-JAK inhibitor, 5-10 mg twice daily. As for this clone: Its cognate antigen is unknown.

Germline CDR1 is SGHRS and CDR2 is YFSETQ. The trim removed 0 bases at V and 6 bases at J, leaving 3 bases unmatched. The CDR3 totals 14 residues. TCR sequencing used cDNA made by reverse transcription of extracted RNA. TCRdb's copy holds only in-frame clones and misses some; the assay was immunoSEQ multiplex PCR. The sample has about 210,000 clones; approximately 45% are singletons. The input for sequencing was CD4+ T cells sorted from blood, taken at approximately week 36, from a patient treated with tofacitinib. The chain recombines TRBV5-1 with TRBJ2-4; 7 bases line up with TRBD2. This TCR came from a human donor with alopecia areata. The CDR3 protein is CASSLEAGLNIQYF. The CDR3 nucleotides read TGCGCCAGCAGCTTGGAAGCGGGATTAAACATTCAGTACTTC.